Listed here is a single T cell receptor (beta chain). These data belong to a study of cytomegalovirus exposure and HLA in healthy donors. The CDR3 length is 16 residues. Trimming shortened V by 2 bases and J by 3 bases, and 15 bases separated the two germline ends. The germline V gene encodes CDR1 SGHNT and CDR2 YYREEE (reference sequence). Profiled with immunoSEQ multiplex PCR; TCRdb holds only in-frame clones, not every one. The repertoire holds about 190,000 clones, about 84% seen once, with more than 1.1% in the top ten. J is TRBJ2-1 and V is TRBV5-4, with unresolved D. The sequencing sample was made of PBMCs. This clonotype originated in a woman between 18 and 29 years old in good health and CMV-seronegative. The CDR3, as DNA: TGTGCCAGCAGCTTCTCCCTAACAGCATTCTACAATGAGCAGTTCTTC. Encoded protein: CASSFSLTAFYNEQFF.